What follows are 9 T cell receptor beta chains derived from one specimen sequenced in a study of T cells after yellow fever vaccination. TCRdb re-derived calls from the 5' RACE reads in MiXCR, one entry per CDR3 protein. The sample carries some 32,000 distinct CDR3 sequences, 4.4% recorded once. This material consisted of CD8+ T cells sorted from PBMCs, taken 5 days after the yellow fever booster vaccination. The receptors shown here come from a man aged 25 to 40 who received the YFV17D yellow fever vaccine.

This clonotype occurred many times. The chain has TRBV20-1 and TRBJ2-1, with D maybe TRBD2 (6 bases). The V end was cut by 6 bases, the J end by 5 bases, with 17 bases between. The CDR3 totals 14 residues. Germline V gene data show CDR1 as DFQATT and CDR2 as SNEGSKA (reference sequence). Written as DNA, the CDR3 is TGCAGTGCAGAGGTATCGGGAGTCGACAATGAGCAGTTCTTC. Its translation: CSAEVSGVDNEQFF.

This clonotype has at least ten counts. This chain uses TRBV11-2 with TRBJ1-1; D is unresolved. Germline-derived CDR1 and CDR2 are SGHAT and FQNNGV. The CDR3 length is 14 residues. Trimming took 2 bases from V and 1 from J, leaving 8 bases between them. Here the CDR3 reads CASSLWGENTEAFF. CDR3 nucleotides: TGTGCCAGCAGCTTATGGGGTGAGAACACTGAAGCTTTCTTT.

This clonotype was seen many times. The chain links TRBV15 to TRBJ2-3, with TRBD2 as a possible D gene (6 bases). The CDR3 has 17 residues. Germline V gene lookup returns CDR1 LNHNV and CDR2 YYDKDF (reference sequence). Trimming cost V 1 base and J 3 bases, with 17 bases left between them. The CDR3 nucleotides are TGTGCCACCAGCAGAGCACCTGAGGCGGGGCGGACAGATACGCAGTATTTT. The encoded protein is CATSRAPEAGRTDTQYF. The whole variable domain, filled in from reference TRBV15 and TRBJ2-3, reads DAMVIQNPRYQVTQFGKPVTLSCSQTLNHNVMYWYQQKSSQAPKLLFHYYDKDFNNEADTPDNFQSRRPNTSFCFLDIRSPGLGDTAMYLCATSRAPEAGRTDTQYFGPGTRLTVL.

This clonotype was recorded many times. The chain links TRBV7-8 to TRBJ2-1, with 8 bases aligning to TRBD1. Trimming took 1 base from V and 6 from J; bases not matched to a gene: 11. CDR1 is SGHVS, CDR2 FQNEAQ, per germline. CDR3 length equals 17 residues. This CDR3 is CASSLDTGTGVANEQFF. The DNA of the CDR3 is TGTGCCAGCAGCTTAGACACTGGGACAGGAGTCGCCAATGAGCAGTTCTTC.

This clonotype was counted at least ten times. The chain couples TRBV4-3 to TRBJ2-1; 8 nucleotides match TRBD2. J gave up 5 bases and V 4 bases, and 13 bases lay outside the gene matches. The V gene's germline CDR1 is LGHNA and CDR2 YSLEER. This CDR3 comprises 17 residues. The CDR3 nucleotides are TGCGCCAGCAGCCCCAAAGTGGCGGGAGGCCCTAACAATGAGCAGTTCTTC. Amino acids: CASSPKVAGGPNNEQFF.

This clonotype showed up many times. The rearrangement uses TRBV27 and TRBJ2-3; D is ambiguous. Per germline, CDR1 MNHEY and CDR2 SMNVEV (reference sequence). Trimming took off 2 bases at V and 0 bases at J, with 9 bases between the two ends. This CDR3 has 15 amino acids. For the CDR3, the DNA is TGTGCCAGCAGTTTACCAGGTAGAAGCACAGATACGCAGTATTTT. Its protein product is CASSLPGRSTDTQYF.

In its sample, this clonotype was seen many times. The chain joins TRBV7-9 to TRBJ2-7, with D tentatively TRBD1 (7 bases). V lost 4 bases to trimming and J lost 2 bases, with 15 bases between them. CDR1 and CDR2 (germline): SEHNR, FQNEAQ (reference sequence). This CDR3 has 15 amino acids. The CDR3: CASSSQGRETYEQYF. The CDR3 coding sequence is TGTGCCAGCAGCTCACAGGGGCGGGAAACCTACGAGCAGTACTTC. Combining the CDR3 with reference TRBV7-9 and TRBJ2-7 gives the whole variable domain DTGVSQNPRHKITKRGQNVTFRCDPISEHNRLYWYRQTLGQGPEFLTYFQNEAQLEKSRLLSDRFSAERPKGSFSTLEIQRTEQGDSAMYLCASSSQGRETYEQYFGPGTRLTVT.

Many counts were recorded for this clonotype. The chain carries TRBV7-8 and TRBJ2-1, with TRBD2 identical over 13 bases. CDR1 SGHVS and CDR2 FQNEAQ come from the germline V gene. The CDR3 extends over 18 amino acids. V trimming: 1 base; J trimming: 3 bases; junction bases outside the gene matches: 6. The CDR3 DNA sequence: TGTGCCAGCAGCTTAGGCGAGGGACTAGCGGGACACTACAATGAGCAGTTCTTC. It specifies CASSLGEGLAGHYNEQFF.

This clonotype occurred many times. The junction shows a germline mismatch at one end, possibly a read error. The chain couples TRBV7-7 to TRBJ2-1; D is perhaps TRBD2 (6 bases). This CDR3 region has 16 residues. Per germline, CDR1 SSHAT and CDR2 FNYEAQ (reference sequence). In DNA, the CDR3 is TGTGCTAGCAGCTTGGGCCTAGTGGGGACTCACAATGAGCAGTTCTTC. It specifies CASSLGLVGTHNEQFF.